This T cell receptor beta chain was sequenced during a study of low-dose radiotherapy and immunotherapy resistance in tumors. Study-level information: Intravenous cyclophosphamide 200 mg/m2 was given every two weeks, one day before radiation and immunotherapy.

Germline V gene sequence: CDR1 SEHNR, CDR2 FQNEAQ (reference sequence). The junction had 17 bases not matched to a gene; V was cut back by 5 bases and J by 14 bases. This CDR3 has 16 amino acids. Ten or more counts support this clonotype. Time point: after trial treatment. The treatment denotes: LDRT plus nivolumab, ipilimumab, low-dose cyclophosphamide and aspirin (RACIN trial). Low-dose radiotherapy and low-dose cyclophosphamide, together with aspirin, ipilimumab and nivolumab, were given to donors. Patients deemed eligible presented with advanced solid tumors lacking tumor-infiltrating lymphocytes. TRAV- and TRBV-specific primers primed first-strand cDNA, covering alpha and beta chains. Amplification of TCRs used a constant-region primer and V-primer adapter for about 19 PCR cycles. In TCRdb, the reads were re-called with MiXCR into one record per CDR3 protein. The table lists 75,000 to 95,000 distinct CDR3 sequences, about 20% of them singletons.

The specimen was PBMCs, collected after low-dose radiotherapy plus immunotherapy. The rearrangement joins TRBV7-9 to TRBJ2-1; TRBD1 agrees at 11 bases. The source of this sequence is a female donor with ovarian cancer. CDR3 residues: CASSRTLTGTGGLKFF. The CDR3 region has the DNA TGTGCCAGCAGCCGCACCCTAACCGGGACAGGGGGACTTAAGTTCTTC. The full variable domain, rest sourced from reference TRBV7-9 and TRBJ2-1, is DTGVSQNPRHKITKRGQNVTFRCDPISEHNRLYWYRQTLGQGPEFLTYFQNEAQLEKSRLLSDRFSAERPKGSFSTLEIQRTEQGDSAMYLCASSRTLTGTGGLKFFGPGTRLTVL.